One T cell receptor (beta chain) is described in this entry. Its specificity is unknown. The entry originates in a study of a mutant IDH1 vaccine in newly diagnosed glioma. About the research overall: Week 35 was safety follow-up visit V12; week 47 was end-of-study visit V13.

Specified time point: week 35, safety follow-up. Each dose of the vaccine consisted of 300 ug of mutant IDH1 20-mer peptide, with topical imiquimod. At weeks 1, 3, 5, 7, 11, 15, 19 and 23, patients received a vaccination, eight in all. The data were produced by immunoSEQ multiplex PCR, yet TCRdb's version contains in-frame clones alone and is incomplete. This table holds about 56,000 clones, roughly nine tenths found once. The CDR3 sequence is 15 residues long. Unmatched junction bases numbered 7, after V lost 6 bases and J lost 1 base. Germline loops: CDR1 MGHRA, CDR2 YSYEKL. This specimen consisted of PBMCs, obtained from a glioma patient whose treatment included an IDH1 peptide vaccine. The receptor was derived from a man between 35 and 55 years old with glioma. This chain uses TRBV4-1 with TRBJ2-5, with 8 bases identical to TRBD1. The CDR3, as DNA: TGCGCCAGCAGTCAACCCCAGGGGGCCCAAGAGACCCAGTACTTC. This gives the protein CASSQPQGAQETQYF.